These 23 T cell receptor beta chains originate from one sample sequenced in a study of tumor and adjacent non-tumor tissue in lung cancer. No cell sorting was done before RNA was extracted from the tissue. A modified ARM-PCR protocol with three rounds of nested PCR amplified TCRbeta. Using its own MiXCR run on the multiplex PCR reads, TCRdb lists one record per CDR3 protein. The sample yields over 100,000 distinct CDR3 sequences, approximately 82% seen once. Sequenced sample: lung tumor tissue. All receptors derive from a woman aged 60-75 years with non-small cell lung cancer.

Of note for this clonotype: Since the CDR3 does not end with the conserved phenylalanine or tryptophan, this likely comes from a read error. The rearrangement uses TRBV12-3 or TRBV12-4 and TRBJ1-2; D is undetermined. The CDR3 runs to 15 residues. CDR3 nucleotides: TGTGCCAGCCGCCTGGGAAGCGGAGCTAACTATAGCTACACCTTA. This translates into CASRLGSGANYSYTL.

This clonotype appeared a few times. A read error may be the cause here, since a much bigger clone is one base away. The chain is built from TRBV4-1 and TRBJ2-3; TRBD1 aligns across 12 bases. The CDR3 is 13 residues long. From germline, CDR1 is MGHRA and CDR2 YSYEKL. The CDR3 DNA is TGCACCAGCGCCGGGACAGGGGGCGATACGCAGTATTTT. Amino acid sequence: CTSAGTGGDTQYF.

The chain employs TRBV28 and TRBJ1-1, with D perhaps TRBD1 (6 bases). V dropped 6 bases and J dropped 13 bases, with 27 bases sitting between them. This CDR3 has 15 amino acids. From germline, CDR1 is MDHEN and CDR2 SYDVKM. CDR3 in amino acids: CASRPQGPTITKGFF. The CDR3 DNA is TGTGCCAGCAGACCACAGGGACCCACTATCACTAAAGGTTTCTTT.

With respect to this clonotype: A read error may account for a junction end that differs from germline. V and J are TRBV4-2 and TRBJ2-1; D unclear. The CDR3 has 13 amino acids. CDR1 and CDR2 from the germline V gene are LGHNA and YNFKEQ. CDR3 region: CASNQSSYNEQFF. CDR3 in DNA: TGTGCCAGCAACCAAAGTTCCTACAATGAGCAGTTCTTC.

As for this clonotype: Mismatch with germline at one junction end may stem from a read error. The rearrangement links TRBV4-1 to TRBJ1-2; 8 bases fit TRBD1. Germline loops: CDR1 MGHRA, CDR2 YSYEKL. This CDR3 comprises 15 residues. The CDR3: CTSSQDSETGAGYIF. Written as DNA, the CDR3 is TGCACAAGCAGCCAAGATTCGGAGACAGGGGCTGGCTACATCTTC.

A note on this clonotype: At one of its ends the junction is not consistent with the germline gene, which may arise from a read error. The chain combines TRBV12-3 or TRBV12-4 with TRBJ2-7, with a possible D match to TRBD2 (5 bases). The CDR3 covers 16 residues. Here the CDR3 DNA reads TGTGCCAGCAGTTTTTCGCGGGCAGAGGGCAAGAACGAGCAGTATTTC. Translating gives CASSFSRAEGKNEQYF.

Details on this clonotype: An end of the junction differs from the germline gene, which may be a read error. This chain joins TRBV12-3 or TRBV12-4 and TRBJ2-7, with a tentative D call TRBD1 (6 bases). There are 15 residues in the CDR3. CDR3 bases: TGTGCCAGCAGATACAGGCAGGGGAGCTCCTACGAGAAGTACTTC. Its protein is CASRYRQGSSYEKYF.

In this sample, this clonotype turned up once. Sequence at one end of the junction differs from germline and may be a read error. The chain links TRBV28 to TRBJ2-5; D might be TRBD2 (5 bases). The germline gives CDR1 MDHEN, CDR2 SYDVKM. This CDR3 spans 14 amino acids. The CDR3 sequence is CASTPERFWETRYF. The CDR3 DNA reads as TGTGCCAGCACTCCTGAAAGATTTTGGGAGACCCGGTACTTC.

The V gene is TRBV7-3, the J gene TRBJ1-1; D is uncertain. V was clipped by 1 base and J by 7 bases, with 16 bases between them. This CDR3 contains 15 residues. Germline assignment: CDR1 SGHTA and CDR2 FQGTGA. CDR3 region: CASSLSYNGVGEAFF. DNA for the CDR3: TGTGCCAGCAGCTTAAGTTACAATGGGGTGGGTGAAGCTTTCTTT.

In the case of this clonotype: This clone may be a read error of a much larger clone one base away. The chain combines TRBV20-1 with TRBJ2-2; 12 bases map to TRBD2. CDR3 size: 16 residues. Germline values: CDR1 DFQATT, CDR2 SNEGSKA (reference sequence). The CDR3 region is CSTRETSGSHTGELFF. CDR3 DNA sequence: TGCAGTACTAGAGAGACTAGCGGGAGTCACACCGGGGAGCTGTTTTTT.

V usage is TRBV11-1 and J usage is TRBJ2-1, with D tentatively TRBD1 (5 bases). Germline V gives CDR1 SGHAT, CDR2 FQDESV (reference sequence). The CDR3 is 14 residues long. The germline V and J ends were trimmed by 6 bases and 0 bases, with 9 bases remaining between them. CDR3 sequence: CASSRTSSYNEQFF. In nucleotides, the CDR3 is TGTGCCAGCAGTAGGACAAGCTCCTACAATGAGCAGTTCTTC.

The chain recombines TRBV7-9 with TRBJ2-2; TRBD2 agrees at 14 bases. The CDR3 runs 18 residues. The germline CDR1 and CDR2 sequences are SEHNR and FQNEAQ (reference sequence). V lost 3 bases to trimming and J lost 5 bases; unmatched junction nucleotides: 8. CDR3 sequence (DNA): TGTGCCAGCAGCTTCTTGGGACTAGCGGGAGTTGAGACCGGGGAGCTGTTTTTT. This translates into CASSFLGLAGVETGELFF.

On this clonotype itself: As the CDR3 is not closed by the conserved phenylalanine or tryptophan, this likely results from a read error. The V and J genes are TRBV11-3 and TRBJ2-7, with TRBD1 as a possible D gene (5 bases). Looked up from germline, CDR1 is SGHNT and CDR2 is YENEEA. The length of the CDR3 is 17 residues. Trimming shortened V by 4 bases and J by 7 bases, and 26 bases separated the two germline ends. CDR3: CASSSPTGTGIVGEQYL. For the CDR3, the DNA is TGTGCCAGCAGCTCCCCAACCGGAACAGGCATAGTTGGTGAGCAGTACTTA.

Concerning this clonotype: One end of the junction varies from germline; a read error may be responsible. The chain links TRBV4-3 to TRBJ2-1, with 8 positions matching TRBD1. The CDR3 has 16 amino acids. The germline V gene has CDR1 LGHNA and CDR2 YSLEER. This CDR3 reads CVSSHPTGGPHNEQFF. In nucleotides, the CDR3 is TGTGTCAGCAGCCACCCAACAGGGGGGCCCCACAATGAGCAGTTCTTC.

As to this clonotype: Just one base apart from a much larger clone, this may be a read error. The genes are TRBV5-5 and TRBJ1-2; no reliable D call. The V gene's germline CDR1 is SGHKS and CDR2 YYEKEE (reference sequence). This CDR3 region has 15 residues. The CDR3 is CASSLGPAANYGCTF. The CDR3 nucleotides are TGTGCCAGCAGCTTGGGACCCGCCGCTAACTATGGCTGCACCTTC.

This clonotype was seen ten or more times. The chain combines TRBV12-3 or TRBV12-4 with TRBJ2-7; D is possibly TRBD1 or TRBD2 (5 bases each). V was pared by 6 bases and J by 1 base, with 10 bases between. The CDR3 sequence is 13 residues long. The CDR3 loop reads CASSRDQSYEQYF. DNA of the CDR3: TGTGCCAGCAGCCGGGACCAGTCCTACGAGCAGTACTTC.

As regards this clonotype: A junction boundary mismatches the germline segment, possibly from a read error. The rearrangement joins TRBV20-1 to TRBJ2-3, with D perhaps matching TRBD1 or TRBD2 (6 bases each). This CDR3 is 15 amino acids long. The V gene's germline CDR1 is DFQATT and CDR2 SNEGSKA (reference sequence). This CDR3 is CNASSVGGPTDTQYF. The CDR3, as DNA: TGCAATGCTAGTTCGGTCGGGGGCCCCACGGATACGCAGTATTTT.

The chain links TRBV6-5 to TRBJ1-5; D is uncertain. The length of the CDR3 is 12 residues. Germline CDR1 MNHEY, CDR2 SVGAGI. Trimming pared 5 bases from V and 10 bases from J, leaving 12 bases between. CDR3 nucleotide sequence: TGTGCCAGCAGTAAGAATCGGGGACCCCAGCATTTT. Protein: CASSKNRGPQHF.

This clonotype showed up just a few times. A read error may be the cause here, since a much bigger clone is one base away. The chain combines TRBV7-8 with TRBJ2-3; TRBD1 is a possible D gene (6 bases). The V and J ends lost 9 bases and 6 bases respectively, with 22 bases between them. The CDR3 runs to 15 residues. Germline CDR1 reads SGHVS; CDR2 reads FQNEAQ. CDR3 nucleotides: TGTGCCAGTACCCAGGGGCGGACTTGCGGTGATACGCAGTATTTT. Translated, it gives CASTQGRTCGDTQYF.

On this clonotype: A junction boundary mismatches the germline segment, possibly from a read error. The CDR3 DNA reads TGCAGTGCTAGGGGTGGTAGCAGGAGGGCAGATACGCGGTATTTT. This sequence encodes CSARGGSRRADTRYF. The chain employs TRBV20-1 and TRBJ2-3; D is possibly TRBD2 (6 bases). Per the germline V gene, CDR1 is DFQATT and CDR2 is SNEGSKA (reference sequence). The CDR3 is 15 amino acids.

Concerning this clonotype itself: Germline and junction disagree at one end, which may indicate a read error. The rearrangement uses TRBV4-3 and TRBJ2-3; 11 bases are shared with TRBD2. The CDR3 is 18 residues long. Germline values: CDR1 LGHNA, CDR2 YSLEER. The CDR3 is CGSSQDGIAGGGTDTQYF. The CDR3 DNA reads TGCGGCAGCAGTCAAGACGGGATAGCGGGAGGGGGCACTGATACGCAGTATTTT.

To note about this clonotype: With a much larger clone just one base away, this may be a read error. This rearrangement joins TRBV7-3 to TRBJ2-1, with TRBD2 matching 8 bases. The CDR3 contains 16 residues. Germline V gives CDR1 SGHTA, CDR2 FQGTGA. The CDR3: CASGLWGGGQGNEQFF. DNA of the CDR3: TGTGCCAGCGGCTTATGGGGCGGGGGGCAAGGGAATGAGCAGTTCTTC.

A remark on this clonotype: As the CDR3 is not closed by the conserved phenylalanine or tryptophan, this likely results from a read error. V usage is TRBV29-1 and J usage is TRBJ2-7; D not resolved. The CDR3 sequence is 12 residues long. Trimming took 7 bases from V and 5 from J, leaving 15 bases between them. Germline V CDR1 and CDR2: SQVTM, ANQGSEA. The CDR3 coding sequence is TGCAGCGCAGGTGGGGTAATCAACGAGCAGTACTCC. Amino acid sequence: CSAGGVINEQYS.